A selection of T cell receptor beta chains follows, all from one sample in a study of blood T cell repertoires in COVID-19. Some clones are missing from TCRdb's copy, which holds only in-frame ones; the method was immunoSEQ multiplex PCR. The sample carries about 250,000 clones, about 87% recorded once. Sequencing was performed on peripheral blood. The receptor set was obtained from a young woman with COVID-19, enrolled during active disease. Both conserved end residues are part of each CDR3. The order of the fields is clone size, CDR3 length, J gene, D gene, V gene, CDR3 DNA, CDR3 protein. The D gene is left open where the match is weak. Clone size is shown for a subset of rows, as once, few, many or a class of expanded clone.

abundance: -; len: 15; j_gene: TRBJ2-7; d_gene: -; v_gene: TRBV21-1; CDR3nt: TGTGCCAGCAGCATAGACGACAGGGGGGACTACGAGCAGTACTTC; CDR3aa: CASSIDDRGDYEQYF
abundance: -; len: 17; j_gene: TRBJ2-1; d_gene: -; v_gene: TRBV27; CDR3nt: TGTGCCAGCAGTTTACTTATAGGGGGGGCGCGGGTGAATGAGCAGTTCTTC; CDR3aa: CASSLLIGGARVNEQFF
abundance: -; len: 16; j_gene: TRBJ2-2; d_gene: TRBD2; v_gene: TRBV27; CDR3nt: TGTGCCAGCAGTTTATGGGTAGCGGGAGGGACCGGGGAGCTGTTTTTT; CDR3aa: CASSLWVAGGTGELFF
abundance: -; len: 19; j_gene: TRBJ2-1; d_gene: TRBD2; v_gene: TRBV7-6; CDR3nt: TGTGCCAGCAGCCCCCGGCAGCCCATTTGGCGGGAGGGGAGGTATGAGCAGTTCTTC; CDR3aa: CASSPRQPIWREGRYEQFF
abundance: -; len: 13; j_gene: TRBJ1-2; d_gene: -; v_gene: TRBV19; CDR3nt: TGTGCCAGTAGTATAGAAGGGGTCCGTGGCTACACCTTC; CDR3aa: CASSIEGVRGYTF
abundance: few; len: 14; j_gene: TRBJ2-7; d_gene: TRBD1; v_gene: TRBV7-2; CDR3nt: TGTGCCAGCAGCACCCGACAGGGACCCTCGGTGCAGTACTTC; CDR3aa: CASSTRQGPSVQYF
abundance: -; len: 14; j_gene: TRBJ1-2; d_gene: -; v_gene: TRBV18; CDR3nt: TGTGCCAGCTCACCCGAGCAGGGGACCTATGGCTACACCTTC; CDR3aa: CASSPEQGTYGYTF
abundance: once; len: 13; j_gene: TRBJ2-2; d_gene: -; v_gene: TRBV11-3; CDR3nt: TGTGCCAGCAGCTTAGACTTCGGGGGGGAGCTGTTTTTT; CDR3aa: CASSLDFGGELFF
abundance: once; len: 13; j_gene: TRBJ2-5; d_gene: -; v_gene: TRBV3-1/TRBV3-2; CDR3nt: TGTGCCAGCAGCCGACACGGGGAAGAGACCCAGTACTTC; CDR3aa: CASSRHGEETQYF
abundance: -; len: 15; j_gene: TRBJ2-7; d_gene: TRBD1; v_gene: TRBV2; CDR3nt: TGTGCCAGCAGCCCCGCCACAGGGGGCGTCTACGAGCAGTACTTC; CDR3aa: CASSPATGGVYEQYF
abundance: -; len: 14; j_gene: TRBJ1-1; d_gene: -; v_gene: TRBV2; CDR3nt: TGTGCCAGCAGTGGGGCCATCGGGGACACTGAAGCTTTCTTT; CDR3aa: CASSGAIGDTEAFF
abundance: -; len: 15; j_gene: TRBJ1-5; d_gene: -; v_gene: TRBV18; CDR3nt: TGTGCCAGCTCACCACCGCCACAGTACAATCAGCCCCAGCATTTT; CDR3aa: CASSPPPQYNQPQHF
abundance: -; len: 16; j_gene: TRBJ1-3; d_gene: TRBD1; v_gene: TRBV7-6; CDR3nt: TGTGCCAGCAGCCCTCAACAGCCGGGACAGGGGAACACCATATATTTT; CDR3aa: CASSPQQPGQGNTIYF
abundance: -; len: 16; j_gene: TRBJ1-3; d_gene: TRBD1; v_gene: TRBV15; CDR3nt: TGTGCCACCTCAAGGGACAGGGCGAACTCTGGAAACACCATATATTTT; CDR3aa: CATSRDRANSGNTIYF
abundance: -; len: 14; j_gene: TRBJ1-1; d_gene: -; v_gene: TRBV19; CDR3nt: TGTGCCAGTAGTATGCCGACAGGGAACACTGAAGCTTTCTTT; CDR3aa: CASSMPTGNTEAFF
abundance: -; len: 14; j_gene: TRBJ1-1; d_gene: -; v_gene: TRBV5-1; CDR3nt: TGCGCCAGCAGCTTGCAGGGGCCCCCCACTGAAGCTTTCTTT; CDR3aa: CASSLQGPPTEAFF
abundance: -; len: 14; j_gene: TRBJ1-1; d_gene: -; v_gene: TRBV11-2; CDR3nt: TGTGCCAGCAGCGCCCGGGGGGTGGACACTGAAGCTTTCTTT; CDR3aa: CASSARGVDTEAFF
abundance: -; len: 16; j_gene: TRBJ2-1; d_gene: -; v_gene: TRBV7-2; CDR3nt: TGTGCCAGCAGCTTAGCGGCGGGGAGCTCCTACAATGAGCAGTTCTTC; CDR3aa: CASSLAAGSSYNEQFF
abundance: -; len: 13; j_gene: TRBJ2-3; d_gene: TRBD2; v_gene: TRBV4-3; CDR3nt: TGCGCCAGCAGCCGACTAGCGACAGATACGCAGTATTTT; CDR3aa: CASSRLATDTQYF
abundance: -; len: 11; j_gene: TRBJ1-1; d_gene: -; v_gene: TRBV6-5; CDR3nt: TGTGCCAGCAGCAGAAACACTGAAGCTTTCTTT; CDR3aa: CASSRNTEAFF
abundance: -; len: 17; j_gene: TRBJ2-6; d_gene: -; v_gene: TRBV7-2; CDR3nt: TGTGCCAGCAGCTTAGTGGCAGGGAACTCTGGGGCCAACGTCCTGACTTTC; CDR3aa: CASSLVAGNSGANVLTF
abundance: -; len: 13; j_gene: TRBJ2-7; d_gene: -; v_gene: TRBV29-1; CDR3nt: TGCAGCTACCTTGGGGGCAGCTCCTACGAGCAGTACTTC; CDR3aa: CSYLGGSSYEQYF
abundance: -; len: 17; j_gene: TRBJ1-1; d_gene: TRBD1; v_gene: TRBV4-1; CDR3nt: TGCGCCAGCAGCCAAGCGCGGGACAGAAATGATGCAACTGAAGCTTTCTTT; CDR3aa: CASSQARDRNDATEAFF
abundance: -; len: 17; j_gene: TRBJ2-5; d_gene: TRBD2; v_gene: TRBV5-8; CDR3nt: TGTGCCAGCAGCTCACCGCCGACTAGCGGGGGTGGAGAGACCCAGTACTTC; CDR3aa: CASSSPPTSGGGETQYF
abundance: -; len: 14; j_gene: TRBJ2-1; d_gene: TRBD1; v_gene: TRBV19; CDR3nt: TGTGCCAGTACAGGGGGCCGCTCCTACAATGAGCAGTTCTTC; CDR3aa: CASTGGRSYNEQFF
abundance: -; len: 13; j_gene: TRBJ1-1; d_gene: -; v_gene: TRBV30; CDR3nt: TGTGCCTGGAGTGTACAGGAGGGCACTGAAGCTTTCTTT; CDR3aa: CAWSVQEGTEAFF
abundance: -; len: 16; j_gene: TRBJ1-2; d_gene: -; v_gene: TRBV7-8; CDR3nt: TGTGCCAGCAGCTCCCCGGACAGAGGAGCTAACTATGGCTACACCTTC; CDR3aa: CASSSPDRGANYGYTF
abundance: -; len: 14; j_gene: TRBJ1-6; d_gene: -; v_gene: TRBV28; CDR3nt: TGTGCCAGCAGTGAACAGGTTTATAATTCACCCCTCCACTTT; CDR3aa: CASSEQVYNSPLHF